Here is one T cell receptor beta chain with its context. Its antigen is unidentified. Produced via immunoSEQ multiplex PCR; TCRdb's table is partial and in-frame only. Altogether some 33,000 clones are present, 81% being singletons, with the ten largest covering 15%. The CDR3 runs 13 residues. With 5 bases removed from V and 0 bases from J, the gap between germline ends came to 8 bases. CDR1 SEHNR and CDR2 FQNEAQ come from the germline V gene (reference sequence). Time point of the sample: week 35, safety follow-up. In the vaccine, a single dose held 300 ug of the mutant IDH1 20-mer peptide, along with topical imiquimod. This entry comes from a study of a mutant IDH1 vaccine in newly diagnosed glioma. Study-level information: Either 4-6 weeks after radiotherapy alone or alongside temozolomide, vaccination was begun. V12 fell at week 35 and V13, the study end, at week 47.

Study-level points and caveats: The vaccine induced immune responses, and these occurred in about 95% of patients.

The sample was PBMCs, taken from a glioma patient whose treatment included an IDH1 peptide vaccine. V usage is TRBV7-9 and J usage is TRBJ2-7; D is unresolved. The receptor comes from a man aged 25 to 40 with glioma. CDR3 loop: CASSAQASYEQYF. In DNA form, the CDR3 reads TGTGCCAGCAGCGCTCAGGCCTCCTACGAGCAGTACTTC.